The 8 T cell receptor beta chains listed next were all sequenced from one sample in a study of CD4+ T cells in melanoma. The repertoire was sequenced with immunoSEQ multiplex PCR; TCRdb's copy has only in-frame clones and lacks some. The data hold around 7,000 clones, with more than 65% observed a single time. Input material: cells from a culture (not recorded whether cultured in vitro). The receptor set was obtained from a human donor with melanoma.

The CDR3 here is CASSPWGHTEAFF. CDR3 bases: TGTGCCAGCTCACCTTGGGGGCACACTGAAGCTTTCTTT. This sequence joins TRBV18 and TRBJ1-1, with D perhaps matching TRBD1 (6 bases). Germline V gene data show CDR1 as KGHSH and CDR2 as LQKENI. The V and J ends lost 3 bases and 3 bases respectively, with 8 bases between them. The CDR3 length is 13 residues. The full variable domain, in which reference TRBV18 and TRBJ1-1 provide the parts outside the CDR3, is NAGVMQNPRHLVRRRGQEARLRCSPMKGHSHVYWYRQLPEEGLKFMVYLQKENIIDESGMPKERFSAEFPKEGPSILRIQQVVRGDSAAYFCASSPWGHTEAFFGQGTRLTVV.

The chain carries TRBV6-5 and TRBJ2-3, with D perhaps matching TRBD2 (6 bases). Trimming stripped 7 bases from V and 2 bases from J, with 13 bases between. The CDR3 length is 14 residues. CDR1 MNHEY and CDR2 SVGAGI come from the germline V gene. CDR3 residues: CASNPGGNTDTQYF. DNA for the CDR3: TGTGCCAGCAACCCTGGGGGGAACACAGATACGCAGTATTTT.

This chain joins TRBV27 and TRBJ2-7; D is undetermined. Deletions cut 6 bases from V and 0 bases from J, with 12 bases between. There are 14 residues in the CDR3. Per germline, CDR1 MNHEY and CDR2 SMNVEV (reference sequence). The CDR3 DNA reads TGTGCCAGCAGACGAACCGGGTTCTCCTACGAGCAGTACTTC. It is translated as CASRRTGFSYEQYF.

In this sample, this clone turned up a few times. The chain's CDR3 is CSVFLRDRGSTEAFF. DNA for the CDR3: TGCAGCGTTTTCCTCCGGGACAGGGGATCCACTGAAGCTTTCTTT. The V call is TRBV29-1, the J call TRBJ1-1; 10 nucleotides match TRBD1. The CDR3 has 15 residues. V trimming: 5 bases; J trimming: 4 bases; junction bases outside the gene matches: 10. Germline V gene sequence: CDR1 SQVTM, CDR2 ANQGSEA.

The chain combines TRBV19 with TRBJ1-2, with D tentatively TRBD1 (5 bases). Trimming removed 6 bases from V and 5 bases from J, with 16 bases in between. Per germline, CDR1 LNHDA and CDR2 SQIVND (reference sequence). This CDR3 is 14 amino acids long. In DNA form, the CDR3 reads TGTGCCAGTAGGAGGGTGCAGGGTCTATATGGCTACACCTTC. Translation gives CASRRVQGLYGYTF.

V and J are TRBV28 and TRBJ2-7, with 12 bases that match TRBD2. This CDR3 is 13 amino acids long. Germline lookup yields CDR1 MDHEN and CDR2 SYDVKM. V gave up 10 bases and J gave up 2 bases; unmatched junction bases: 3. CDR3 coding DNA: TGTGCCACCCGGACTAGCGGGGCCTACGAGCAGTACTTC. This codes for CATRTSGAYEQYF.

The chain carries TRBV19 and TRBJ1-5; 10 bases agree with TRBD1. The germline gives CDR1 LNHDA, CDR2 SQIVND (reference sequence). This CDR3 spans 14 amino acids. The junction had 7 bases not matched to a gene; V was cut back by 7 bases and J by 7 bases. The CDR3: CASTPGTGAQPQHF. CDR3 nucleotide sequence: TGTGCCAGTACCCCGGGGACAGGGGCCCAGCCCCAGCATTTT.

The chain carries TRBV27 and TRBJ1-1; D is possibly TRBD1 (5 bases). Trimming left V 3 bases short and J 6 bases short, with 8 bases between. Per germline, CDR1 MNHEY and CDR2 SMNVEV (reference sequence). The CDR3 runs to 12 residues. The CDR3 DNA reads TGTGCCAGCAGTTTTGGGGGGGCTGAAGCTTTCTTT. This gives the protein CASSFGGAEAFF.